These T cell receptor beta chains were read from a single sample in a study of cytomegalovirus exposure and HLA in healthy donors. The method was immunoSEQ multiplex PCR; TCRdb's version includes in-frame clones alone and lacks a portion of them. The data hold 170,000 or so clones, with 77% observed a single time. Sequenced input: PBMCs. These receptors were collected from a woman aged 60-75 years in good health and CMV-seropositive. Each CDR3 is given with its conserved first and last residue.

v_gene	j_gene	CDR3aa
TRBV5-1	TRBJ2-1	CASSLEDRDNEQFF
TRBV27	TRBJ1-5	CASSLSQGRGQPQHF
TRBV28	TRBJ2-7	CASKRTYSYEQYF
TRBV27	TRBJ2-7	CASRFFGESSYEQYF
TRBV29-1	TRBJ2-5	CSVEVQRGETQYF
TRBV6-5	TRBJ2-7	CASSAPRTPFEQYF
TRBV11-1	TRBJ2-7	CASSRWTGVSYEQYF
TRBV7-9	TRBJ2-5	CASSLAGGPQYF
TRBV5-1	TRBJ2-5	CASSLGPLQRGDQETQYF
TRBV30	TRBJ2-1	CAWTGMDEQFF
TRBV5-1	TRBJ1-1	CASSLGQGWTEAFF
TRBV4-3	TRBJ1-4	CASSQGLGGIVVSLFF
TRBV5-1	TRBJ2-5	CASSLPGTSGAGETQYF
TRBV6-5	TRBJ1-2	CASSYSGAGGGYGYTF
TRBV29-1	TRBJ2-5	CSVRGLAGVETQYF
TRBV5-4	TRBJ2-1	CASSLTSGNNEQFF
TRBV5-1	TRBJ1-4	CASSLVGQGFEKLFF
TRBV7-9	TRBJ2-7	CASSSTRTLGRSEQYF
TRBV6-1	TRBJ2-5	CAIGGGETQYF
TRBV2	TRBJ2-3	CASSENSAETDTQYF
TRBV27	TRBJ2-3	CASSLLQGVVGTDTQYF
TRBV19	TRBJ2-3	CASSTSSDTQYF
TRBV28	TRBJ1-2	CASTLGGTGFIANYGYTF
TRBV29-1	TRBJ2-7	CSVLTSGNSYEQYF
TRBV6-5	.	CASSYTGPSLSYEQYF
TRBV6-5	TRBJ1-1	CASISGDRLNTEAFF
TRBV5-1	TRBJ1-1	CASSGHQGGNTEAFF
TRBV30	TRBJ1-3	CAWSGRGSGNTIYF
TRBV28	TRBJ1-2	CASSSRRYGYTF
TRBV6-1	TRBJ1-3	CASSSTRTIYF
TRBV10-3	TRBJ2-1	CAISASGGGLDEQFF
TRBV19	TRBJ2-1	CASRKASGRFYEQFF
TRBV27	TRBJ1-2	CASTTGTGHNYGYTF
TRBV2	TRBJ2-5	CASSERARGAQYF
TRBV5-6	TRBJ1-1	CASMSLQGGSTEAFF
TRBV28	TRBJ1-2	CASRLQHPANYGYTF
TRBV5-1	TRBJ1-6	CASSPSGFTNSPLHF
TRBV18	TRBJ2-6	CASSPPLFGLGANVLTF
TRBV2	TRBJ2-2	CASSEEGLNTGELFF
TRBV5-1	TRBJ2-1	CASSLAPTSSYNEQFF
TRBV12-1	TRBJ2-1	CASSFGSLDEQFF